What follows are 18 T cell receptor beta chains derived from one specimen sequenced in a study of blood T cell repertoires in COVID-19 (dated by TCRdb to the early 2020s). Library preparation was by the immunoSEQ multiplex PCR assay. TCRdb took this table from immuneACCESS and kept in-frame rearrangements with V and J called. Such tables lack part of the clones; where checked against another copy, unresolved V genes explain under half of the gap, and the rest is unexplained. Recorded for this sample are about 88,000 clones; 72% of them occurred a single time. The ten largest account for just under 25% of the sample. The sequenced sample was peripheral blood. The receptors shown here come from a woman in her sixties in a cohort sampled during active or convalescent COVID-19.

A few counts support this clone. The chain has TRBV5-1 and TRBJ1-3, with D possibly matching TRBD1 (5 bases). Germline CDR1 SGHRS, CDR2 YFSETQ. With 4 bases removed from V and 4 bases from J, the gap between germline ends came to 15 bases. This CDR3 spans 15 amino acids. CDR3 in amino acids: CASSPGLPGGNTIYF. The CDR3 DNA reads as TGCGCCAGCAGCCCGGGACTACCTGGGGGAAACACCATATATTTT.

The V call is TRBV3-1 (or the pseudogene TRBV3-2), the J call TRBJ2-1; 11 nucleotides agree with TRBD2. Per germline, CDR1 LGHDT and CDR2 YNNKEL (reference sequence). The trim removed 5 bases at V and 4 bases at J, leaving 7 bases unmatched. This CDR3 is built from 16 residues. CDR3 DNA sequence: TGTGCCAGCAGCAAAACTAGCGGGGGTGCGTACAATGAGCAGTTCTTC. As protein: CASSKTSGGAYNEQFF.

This clone was seen more than once but under ten times. CDR3 nucleotide sequence: TGTGCCAGCAGCTTTCCGGGGGACGGCTCCTATGGCTACACCTTC. Translated: CASSFPGDGSYGYTF. The rearrangement joins TRBV7-9 to TRBJ1-2; TRBD1 is a possible D gene (5 bases). Trimming removed 3 bases at V and 4 bases at J, with 15 bases between. The CDR3 runs 15 residues. Germline values: CDR1 SEHNR, CDR2 FQNEAQ (reference sequence).

This rearrangement joins TRBV5-6 to TRBJ2-2, with a tentative D call TRBD1 (6 bases). Germline-derived CDR1 and CDR2 are SGHDT and YYEEEE. CDR3 length equals 15 residues. With 5 bases removed from V and 5 bases from J, the gap between germline ends came to 16 bases. CDR3 bases: TGTGCCAGCAGTCTCTATCCGAGGGGGACCGGGGAGCTGTTTTTT. This encodes CASSLYPRGTGELFF.

The rearrangement joins TRBV5-1 to TRBJ2-7; possibly TRBD1 for D (6 bases). Looked up from germline, CDR1 is SGHRS and CDR2 is YFSETQ. Trimming stripped 4 bases from V and 3 bases from J, with 17 bases between. The CDR3 has 15 amino acids. CDR3 coding DNA: TGCGCCAGCAGCCTGACAGGAACCGACATCTACGAGCAGTACTTC. The encoded protein is CASSLTGTDIYEQYF.

The sample holds one count of this clone. The chain couples TRBV18 to TRBJ1-1; D gene ambiguous. The CDR3 totals 13 residues. Germline V CDR1 and CDR2: KGHSH, LQKENI. Trimming cost V 5 bases and J 4 bases, with 11 bases left between them. CDR3 loop: CASSANWATEAFF. CDR3 nucleotide sequence: TGTGCCAGCTCAGCGAATTGGGCCACTGAAGCTTTCTTT.

The gene calls are TRBV7-2 and TRBJ1-1; D perhaps matches TRBD1 (5 bases). This CDR3 has 14 residues. V was cut by 1 base and J by 5 bases, with 11 bases left in between. Germline V gene data show CDR1 as SGHTA and CDR2 as FQGNSA. Here the CDR3 DNA reads TGTGCCAGCAGCTTAGGGGGGGGAAGGACTGAAGCTTTCTTT. It specifies CASSLGGGRTEAFF.

V gene TRBV23-1 combines with J gene TRBJ1-6; weak D call: TRBD1 (5 bases). TRBV23-1 is sorted into the ORF group, with uncertain function. Trimming cost V 6 bases and J 9 bases, with 21 bases left between them. This CDR3 comprises 16 residues. CDR3 nucleotides: TGCGCCAGCAGCCCCAGCCGGGGGACGGTCGGTTCACCCCTCCACTTT. Its translation: CASSPSRGTVGSPLHF.

The sample holds a few counts of this clone. The chain has TRBV6-2 or TRBV6-3 and TRBJ1-2; 7 bases are a match to TRBD1. V was pared by 4 bases and J by 4 bases, with 12 bases of the junction left unmatched. Germline CDR1 MNHEY, CDR2 SVGEGT. The CDR3 covers 16 residues. The CDR3 sequence: CASSSTRQGSAYGYTF. In nucleotides, the CDR3 is TGTGCCAGCAGTTCCACCCGACAGGGTTCTGCCTATGGCTACACCTTC.

The CDR3 region is CASRMDRGLDTEAFF. The CDR3 DNA sequence: TGTGCCAGCAGGATGGACAGGGGGCTGGACACTGAAGCTTTCTTT. J is TRBJ1-1 and V is TRBV2; 11 positions match TRBD1. Germline trimming cut 6 bases from V and 3 bases from J; bases unmatched to any gene: 6. CDR1 SNHLY and CDR2 FYNNEI come from the germline V gene. This CDR3 spans 15 amino acids.

The V call is TRBV5-1, the J call TRBJ2-4; TRBD2 aligns across 7 bases. Germline values: CDR1 SGHRS, CDR2 YFSETQ. Losses at the gene ends were 3 bases for V and 0 bases for J; bases not matched to a gene: 3. This CDR3 is 15 amino acids long. The CDR3, as DNA: TGCGCCAGCAGCTCGGGGGGAGTAGCCAAAAACATTCAGTACTTC. Residues: CASSSGGVAKNIQYF.

The sample holds a few counts of this clone. The rearrangement uses TRBV3-1 (or the pseudogene TRBV3-2) and TRBJ2-2, with 8 bases aligning to TRBD1. The CDR3 sequence is 14 residues long. V dropped 6 bases and J dropped 6; count of bases not matched to a gene: 6. Germline values: CDR1 LGHDT, CDR2 YNNKEL (reference sequence). The CDR3: CASRRTGGPGELFF. CDR3 DNA: TGTGCCAGCAGACGTACAGGGGGACCCGGGGAGCTGTTTTTT.

The rearrangement joins TRBV2 to TRBJ1-3, with D possibly TRBD1 on 5 matching bases. CDR1 and CDR2 from the germline V gene are SNHLY and FYNNEI. The V and J ends lost 6 bases and 0 bases respectively, with 9 bases between them. There are 14 residues in the CDR3. CDR3 in amino acids: CASRPTVSGNTIYF. The CDR3 coding sequence is TGTGCCAGCAGACCGACAGTCTCTGGAAACACCATATATTTT. The full variable domain, with the rest looked up from reference TRBV2 and TRBJ1-3, is EPEVTQTPSHQVTQMGQEVILRCVPISNHLYFYWYRQILGQKVEFLVSFYNNEISEKSEIFDDQFSVERPDGSNFTLKIRSTKLEDSAMYFCASRPTVSGNTIYFGEGSWLTVV.

This chain links TRBV6-2 or TRBV6-3 with TRBJ2-7; unclear D gene. The CDR3 is made up of 14 amino acids. Trimming pared 2 bases from V and 1 base from J, leaving 9 bases between. Germline CDR1 reads MNHEY; CDR2 reads SVGEGT. The CDR3 reads CASSYRLGSYEQYF. The CDR3 DNA is TGTGCCAGCAGTTACCGGCTAGGTTCCTACGAGCAGTACTTC.

The CDR3 is CASRGTPPYYEQYF. CDR3 nucleotide sequence: TGTGCCAGCAGAGGGACACCACCATACTACGAGCAGTACTTC. The V call is TRBV21-1, the J call TRBJ2-7; TRBD1, the D gene given by the table, was not confirmed from the DNA. TRBV21-1 is reported as a pseudogene. The CDR3 covers 14 residues.

The chain recombines TRBV28 with TRBJ2-7; TRBD2 agrees at 8 bases. V dropped 6 bases and J dropped 0; count of bases not matched to a gene: 7. The CDR3 runs to 15 residues. CDR1 MDHEN and CDR2 SYDVKM come from the germline V gene. As DNA, the CDR3 is TGTGCCAGCAGGGCAGCGGGGGACCTCTCCTACGAGCAGTACTTC. Translation: CASRAAGDLSYEQYF.

The chain combines TRBV20-1 with TRBJ1-5, with D possibly TRBD1 on 6 matching bases. The CDR3 covers 14 residues. Germline loops: CDR1 DFQATT, CDR2 SNEGSKA (reference sequence). V lost 3 bases to trimming and J lost 3 bases, with 12 bases between them. The CDR3 region has the DNA TGCAGTGCTAGTAGGGGGGGTACCAATCAGCCCCAGCATTTT. Amino acids: CSASRGGTNQPQHF.

The chain has TRBV14 and TRBJ2-7; D gene ambiguous. CDR3 size: 14 residues. Germline loops: CDR1 SGHDN, CDR2 FVKESK. V was cut by 1 base and J by 0 bases, with 7 bases left in between. The CDR3 DNA follows: TGTGCCAGCAGCCAAGCAGGTTTCTCCTACGAGCAGTACTTC. This translates into CASSQAGFSYEQYF.